Given below is one TCR beta chain in context. Use of 60 Vbeta and 13 Jbeta primers characterized the PCR. Sequencing was performed with immunoSEQ multiplex PCR; in TCRdb, only in-frame clones are kept and a portion is missing. Among hundreds of thousands of clones listed, just under 80% were seen once. This entry belongs to a study of cytomegalovirus exposure and HLA in healthy donors. This CDR3 is 12 amino acids long. Germline CDR1 is SQVTM and CDR2 is ANQGSEA. V lost 1 base and J 5 bases, leaving 8 bases between the germline ends. Specimen: PBMCs. This clonotype was sampled from a boy between 10 and 17 years old in good health and CMV-seronegative. The V and J genes are TRBV29-1 and TRBJ2-5; tentatively, D is TRBD2 (5 bases). The DNA of the CDR3 is TGCAGCGTTGAAGCCCGGAGGGAGACCCAGTACTTC. This encodes CSVEARRETQYF. The variable domain in full, completed from reference TRBV29-1 and TRBJ2-5, reads SAVISQKPSRDICQRGTSLTIQCQVDSQVTMMFWYRQQPGQSLTLIATANQGSEATYESGFVIDKFPISRPNLTFSTLTVSNMSPEDSSIYLCSVEARRETQYFGPGTRLLVL.